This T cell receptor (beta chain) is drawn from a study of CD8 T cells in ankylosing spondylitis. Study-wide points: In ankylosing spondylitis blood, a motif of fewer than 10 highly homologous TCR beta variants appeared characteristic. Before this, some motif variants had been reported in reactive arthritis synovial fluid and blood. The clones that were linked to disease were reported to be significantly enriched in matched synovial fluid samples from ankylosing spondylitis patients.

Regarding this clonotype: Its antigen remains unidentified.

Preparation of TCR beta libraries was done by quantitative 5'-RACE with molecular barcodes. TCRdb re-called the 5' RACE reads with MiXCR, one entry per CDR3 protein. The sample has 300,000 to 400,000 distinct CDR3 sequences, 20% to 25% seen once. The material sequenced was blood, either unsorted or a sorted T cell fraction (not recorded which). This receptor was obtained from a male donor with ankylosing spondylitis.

The CDR3 bases are TGTGCCAGCAGTTCAAGGACGCCCGACAGGCGTCCCTACGAGCAGTACTTC. Translated, it gives CASSSRTPDRRPYEQYF. This chain uses TRBV6-2 or TRBV6-3 with TRBJ2-7; maybe TRBD1 (6 bases). The CDR3 is made up of 17 amino acids. Trimming cost V 4 bases and J 2 bases, with 21 bases left between them. CDR1 is MNHEY, CDR2 SVGEGT, per germline.